This T cell receptor beta chain comes out of a study of cytomegalovirus exposure and HLA in healthy donors. The CDR3 totals 16 residues. The trim removed 4 bases at V and 2 bases at J, leaving 9 bases unmatched. Germline V gene sequence: CDR1 MNHEY, CDR2 SMNVEV (reference sequence). To note about this clone: Antigen unknown.

Profiled with immunoSEQ multiplex PCR; TCRdb holds only in-frame clones, not every one. The repertoire consists of some 180,000 clones, with 86% occurring once and the leading ten covering about 7.7%. The study's findings and limits: Investigators reported 150 to 200 TCR beta chains as tied to cytomegalovirus. With high specificity and sensitivity, the classifier reportedly diagnosed cytomegalovirus status.

Sequencing was carried out using PBMCs. This sequence joins TRBV27 and TRBJ2-3; the match to TRBD2 covers 7 bases. This clonotype was sampled from a young man in good health and CMV-seropositive. CDR3: CASSSRSSGFTDTQYF. CDR3 in DNA: TGTGCCAGCAGTTCTCGGAGTAGCGGGTTCACAGATACGCAGTATTTT.